The 9 T cell receptor beta chains below were found in one sample sequenced in a study of blood T cell repertoires in COVID-19. TCRdb's table, derived via immunoSEQ multiplex PCR, lists solely in-frame clones and lacks some. The sample lists 40,000 or so clones; roughly four fifths were seen once. Sequencing used peripheral blood. These receptors came from a woman between 65 and 79 years old with acute or convalescent COVID-19.

The gene calls are TRBV4-1 and TRBJ1-1, with unresolved D. CDR3 size: 15 residues. Germline assignment: CDR1 MGHRA and CDR2 YSYEKL. The V end lost 0 bases, the J end lost 5 bases, and 13 bases lay between the germline ends. The CDR3 is CASSQDPIGLTEAFF. CDR3 coding DNA: TGCGCCAGCAGCCAAGACCCTATCGGGTTGACTGAAGCTTTCTTT.

The V call is TRBV6-6, the J call TRBJ1-5; TRBD1 might be the D (5 bases). Germline V lookup: CDR1 MNHNY, CDR2 SVGAGI (reference sequence). This CDR3 is built from 16 residues. V was shortened by 6 bases and J by 1 base, with 16 bases between the two germline ends. The DNA of the CDR3 is TGTGCCAGCAGGCGCCAGGGCATGGGCAGCAATCAGCCCCAGCATTTT. Its protein is CASRRQGMGSNQPQHF.

This clone was observed a handful of times. V usage is TRBV5-3 and J usage is TRBJ2-7, with TRBD1 matching over 11 bases. TRBV5-3 is recorded as an ORF, its role being uncertain. The CDR3 loop spans 16 amino acids. The V segment lost 7 bases and the J segment 8 bases; nucleotides outside the gene matches: 17. The CDR3 here is CARGPFVWDRGTKQYF. Here the CDR3 DNA reads TGTGCCAGAGGCCCCTTCGTGTGGGACAGGGGGACGAAGCAGTACTTC.

The chain couples TRBV7-8 to TRBJ1-5; 12 nucleotides agree with TRBD1. V dropped 7 bases and J dropped 6; count of bases not matched to a gene: 7. From germline, CDR1 is SGHVS and CDR2 FQNEAQ. This CDR3 is built from 15 residues. The CDR3 loop reads CASNPGQGARQPQHF. The CDR3 DNA reads TGTGCCAGCAACCCGGGACAGGGGGCACGTCAGCCCCAGCATTTT.

This clone was recorded once. J is TRBJ2-7 and V is TRBV12-3 or TRBV12-4, with D possibly TRBD1 on 6 matching bases. This CDR3 has 13 amino acids. V lost 3 bases and J 7 bases, leaving 13 bases between the germline ends. CDR3 loop: CASSLRTDSEQYF. Written as DNA, the CDR3 is TGTGCCAGCAGTTTGCGGACAGATTCAGAGCAGTACTTC.

The chain is built from TRBV9 and TRBJ2-3; a possible D gene is TRBD2 (6 bases). V dropped 1 base and J dropped 0 bases, with 6 bases sitting between them. Per germline, CDR1 SGDLS and CDR2 YYNGEE. The CDR3 consists of 14 residues. For the CDR3, the DNA is TGTGCCAGCAGCGTAAGCGGGAGCACAGATACGCAGTATTTT. Translated, it gives CASSVSGSTDTQYF.

This clone has only one observation. J is TRBJ2-7 and V is TRBV18; 8 bases line up with TRBD2. This CDR3 comprises 16 residues. V dropped 4 bases and J dropped 2; count of bases not matched to a gene: 10. In germline, CDR1 is KGHSH, CDR2 LQKENI. CDR3 residues: CASSHGRGSGAYEQYF. Written as DNA, the CDR3 is TGTGCCAGCTCACACGGGAGGGGGAGTGGGGCCTACGAGCAGTACTTC.

The rearrangement uses TRBV15 and TRBJ2-1; D might be TRBD2 (5 bases). CDR1 LNHNV and CDR2 YYDKDF come from the germline V gene (reference sequence). The ends were cut back, 5 bases at V and 0 bases at J, with 14 bases in the middle. The CDR3 spans 16 residues. Written as DNA, the CDR3 is TGTGCCACCAGCCCCGGACTCTCACTCTCCTACAATGAGCAGTTCTTC. Its protein is CATSPGLSLSYNEQFF.

The V gene is TRBV28, the J gene TRBJ1-5; D is unresolved. The CDR3 consists of 16 residues. Germline V CDR1 and CDR2: MDHEN, SYDVKM. V was pared by 5 bases and J by 4 bases, with 18 bases between. The CDR3 loop is CASSPVGAGFNQPQHF. The CDR3 nucleotides read TGTGCCAGCAGTCCAGTGGGAGCAGGTTTTAATCAGCCCCAGCATTTT. The variable domain in full, completed from reference TRBV28 and TRBJ1-5, reads DVKVTQSSRYLVKRTGEKVFLECVQDMDHENMFWYRQDPGLGLRLIYFSYDVKMKEKGDIPEGYSVSREKKERFSLILESASTNQTSMYLCASSPVGAGFNQPQHFGDGTRLSIL.